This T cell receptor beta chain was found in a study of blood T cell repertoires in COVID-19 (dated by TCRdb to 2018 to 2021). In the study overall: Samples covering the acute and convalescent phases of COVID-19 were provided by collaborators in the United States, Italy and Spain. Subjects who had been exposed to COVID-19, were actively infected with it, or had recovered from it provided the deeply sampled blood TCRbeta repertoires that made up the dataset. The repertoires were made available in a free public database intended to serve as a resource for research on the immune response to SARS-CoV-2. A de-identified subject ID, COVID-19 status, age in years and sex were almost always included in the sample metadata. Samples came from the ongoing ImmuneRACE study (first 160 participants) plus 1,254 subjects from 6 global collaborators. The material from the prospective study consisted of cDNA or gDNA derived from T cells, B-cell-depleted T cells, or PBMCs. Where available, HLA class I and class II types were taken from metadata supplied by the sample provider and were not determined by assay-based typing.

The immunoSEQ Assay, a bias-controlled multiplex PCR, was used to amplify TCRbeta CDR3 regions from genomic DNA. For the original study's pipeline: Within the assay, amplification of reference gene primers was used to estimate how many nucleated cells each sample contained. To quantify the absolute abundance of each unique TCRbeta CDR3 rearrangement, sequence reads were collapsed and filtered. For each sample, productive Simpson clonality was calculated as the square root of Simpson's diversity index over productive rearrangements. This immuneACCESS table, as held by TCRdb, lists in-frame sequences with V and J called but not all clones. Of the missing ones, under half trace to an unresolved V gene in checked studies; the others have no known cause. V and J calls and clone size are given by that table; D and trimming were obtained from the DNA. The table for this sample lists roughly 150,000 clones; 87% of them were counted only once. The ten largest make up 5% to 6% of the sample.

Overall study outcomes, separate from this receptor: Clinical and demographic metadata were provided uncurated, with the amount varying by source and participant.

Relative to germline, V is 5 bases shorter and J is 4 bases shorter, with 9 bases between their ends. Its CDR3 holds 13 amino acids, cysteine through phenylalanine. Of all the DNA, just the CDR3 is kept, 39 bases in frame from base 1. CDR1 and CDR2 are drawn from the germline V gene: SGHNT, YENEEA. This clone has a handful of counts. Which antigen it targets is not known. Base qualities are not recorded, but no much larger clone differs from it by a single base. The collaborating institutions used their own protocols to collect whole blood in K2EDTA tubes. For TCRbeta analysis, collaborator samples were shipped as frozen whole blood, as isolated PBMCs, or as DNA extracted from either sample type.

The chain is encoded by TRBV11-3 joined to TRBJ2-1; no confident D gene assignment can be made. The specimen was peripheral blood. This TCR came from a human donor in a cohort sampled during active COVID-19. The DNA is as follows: TGTGCCAGCAGCCGAACGGTTTACAATGAGCAGTTCTTC. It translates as CASSRTVYNEQFF.